Listed here is a single TCR beta chain. Its antigen is currently unknown. CDR3 length equals 14 residues. The germline gives CDR1 GTSNPN, CDR2 SVGIG (reference sequence). Trimming took 3 bases from V and 2 from J; bases not matched to a gene: 4. These data originate in a study of T cell responses to AZD1222 COVID-19 vaccine. The method was immunoSEQ multiplex PCR; TCRdb's version includes in-frame clones alone and lacks a portion of them. The sample contains about 130,000 clones, around four fifths of which appear only once. Notes on the study in general: A rise in Spike-specific TCR breadth and depth followed two AZD1222 doses. Most donors were white British and more were female, and clonal diversity was possibly underestimated.

The sample in question was peripheral blood, obtained on day 0 of AZD1222 vaccination. The source of this sequence is an adult in good health. The chain has TRBV30 and TRBJ1-3; 7 positions agree with TRBD1. The CDR3 nucleotides read TGTGCCTGGAGATTACAGGGGACTGGAAACACCATATATTTT. The encoded protein is CAWRLQGTGNTIYF.